This T cell receptor (beta chain) appears in the sequencing data of a study of T cell clones after liver transplantation. At the level of the study: In this trial, immunosuppression withdrawal was attempted within 2 years of liver transplant. Subjects received no induction therapy and standard immunosuppression until randomization at 12-24 months post-transplant. Overall study findings and caveats: In two subjects, few donor cells limited the measurable donor-reactive repertoire. Post-transplant time points were not standardized, so conclusions are preliminary.

Using immunoSEQ multiplex PCR, the repertoire was profiled, and TCRdb retains in-frame clones only, with some absent. The sample lists tens of thousands of clones, 70% to 80% occurring once. Points on this clone: Antigen unknown.

The sequences come from CD4+ T cells from blood, collected at the approximately 16-month timepoint. The source is a human patient who received a liver transplant. Some T cells may be provided by the graft donor.

The CDR3 bases are TGTGCCAGCAGGGACAGGGAAGAAGGTCAAGCTTTCTTT. As protein: CASRDREEGQAFF. The chain couples TRBV6-5 to TRBJ1-1; TRBD1 matches 8 bases. This CDR3 has 13 residues. In germline, CDR1 is MNHEY, CDR2 SVGAGI. The trim removed 6 bases at V and 9 bases at J, leaving 9 bases unmatched.